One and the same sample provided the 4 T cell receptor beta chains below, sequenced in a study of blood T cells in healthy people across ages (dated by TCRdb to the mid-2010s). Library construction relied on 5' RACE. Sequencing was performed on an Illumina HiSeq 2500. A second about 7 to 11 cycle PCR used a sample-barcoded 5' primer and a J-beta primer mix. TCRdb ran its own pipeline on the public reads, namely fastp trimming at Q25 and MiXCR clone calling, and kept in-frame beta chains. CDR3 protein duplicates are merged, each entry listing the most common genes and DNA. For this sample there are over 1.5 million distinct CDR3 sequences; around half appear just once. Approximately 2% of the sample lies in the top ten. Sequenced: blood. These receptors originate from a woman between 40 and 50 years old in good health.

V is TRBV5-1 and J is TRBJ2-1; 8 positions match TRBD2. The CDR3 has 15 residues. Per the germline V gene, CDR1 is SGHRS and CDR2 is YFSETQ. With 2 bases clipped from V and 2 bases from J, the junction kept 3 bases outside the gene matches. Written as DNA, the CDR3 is TGCGCCAGCAGCTTTAGCGGGGTTACCTACAATGAGCAGTTCTTC. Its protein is CASSFSGVTYNEQFF. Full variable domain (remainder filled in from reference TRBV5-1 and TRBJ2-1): KAGVTQTPRYLIKTRGQQVTLSCSPISGHRSVSWYQQTPGQGLQFLFEYFSETQRNKGNFPGRFSGRQFSNSRSEMNVSTLELGDSALYLCASSFSGVTYNEQFFGPGTRLTVL.

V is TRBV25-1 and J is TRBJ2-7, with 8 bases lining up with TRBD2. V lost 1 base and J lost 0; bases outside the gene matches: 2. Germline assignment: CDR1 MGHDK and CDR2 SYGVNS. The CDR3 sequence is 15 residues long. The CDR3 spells CASSEFAGGSYEQYF. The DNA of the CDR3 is TGTGCCAGCAGTGAATTCGCGGGGGGCTCCTACGAGCAGTACTTC.

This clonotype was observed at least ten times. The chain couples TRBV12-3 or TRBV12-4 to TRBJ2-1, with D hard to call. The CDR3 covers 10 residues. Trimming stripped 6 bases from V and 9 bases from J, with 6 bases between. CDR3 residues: CASSLTEQFF. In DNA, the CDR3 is TGTGCCAGCAGCTTAACTGAGCAGTTCTTC.

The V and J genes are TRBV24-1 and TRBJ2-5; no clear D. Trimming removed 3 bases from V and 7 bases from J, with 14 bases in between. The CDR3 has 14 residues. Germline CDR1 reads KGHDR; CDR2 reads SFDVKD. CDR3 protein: CATSDVVSPGTQYF. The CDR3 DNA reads TGTGCCACCAGTGATGTGGTGTCCCCGGGGACCCAGTACTTC.